The next 10 T cell receptor beta chains were all read from a single sample in a study of human T cells and chemical hapten exposure. The time point was: pre-sensitization, week 0. Treatment noted: therapeutic diphenylcyclopropenone sensitization with weekly scalp DPC. One entry per CDR3 protein results from TCRdb running MiXCR on the RACE reads. The sample yields 120,000 or so distinct CDR3 sequences, roughly 13% seen once. Sequencing was performed on whole blood, taken in connection with sensitization to the hapten diphenylcyclopropenone (DPC). These receptors were taken from a woman aged 18-29 years with alopecia areata. Some clones in this sample may be carry-over from other donors' samples.

This clonotype was seen a handful of times. V and J are TRBV12-3 or TRBV12-4 and TRBJ2-3, with TRBD2 matching 8 bases. The J segment lost 2 bases and the V segment lost 1 base, leaving 2 bases of the junction unmatched. The CDR3 has 15 residues. DNA for the CDR3: TGTGCCAGCAGTTTAGGAGCGGGGGACACAGATACGCAGTATTTT. It is translated as CASSLGAGDTDTQYF.

This clonotype has ten or more counts. The chain has TRBV7-8 and TRBJ1-5, with 7 positions matching TRBD1. This CDR3 region has 14 residues. In germline, CDR1 is SGHVS, CDR2 FQNEAQ. V was pared by 4 bases and J by 6 bases, with 6 bases of the junction left unmatched. CDR3 coding DNA: TGTGCCAGCAGCTCATCAGGGGGGGGTCAGCCCCAGCATTTT. This gives the protein CASSSSGGGQPQHF.

The chain employs TRBV6-2 or TRBV6-3 and TRBJ2-1, with 7 bases aligning to TRBD2. CDR1 is MNHEY and CDR2 is SVGEGT in the germline V gene. Trimming took 6 bases from V and 10 from J; bases not matched to a gene: 6. This CDR3 has 12 amino acids. The CDR3 spells CASSRSGLEQFF. The CDR3 nucleotides are TGTGCCAGCAGCCGGTCGGGACTAGAGCAGTTCTTC.

This clonotype was counted many times. This chain joins TRBV6-2 or TRBV6-3 and TRBJ2-3; D call uncertain. This CDR3 has 12 amino acids. Germline V gene sequence: CDR1 MNHEY, CDR2 SVGEGT. V lost 6 bases and J lost 6, with 10 bases in between. The CDR3 loop is CASSPSKDTQYF. CDR3 bases: TGTGCCAGCAGCCCCTCTAAGGATACGCAGTATTTT.

The sample holds a few counts of this clonotype. The V call is TRBV29-1, the J call TRBJ2-5; D unresolved. V shed 1 base and J shed 5 bases, with 8 bases lying between them. From germline, CDR1 is SQVTM and CDR2 ANQGSEA. This CDR3 spans 12 amino acids. The CDR3 loop reads CSVEVMGETQYF. In nucleotides, the CDR3 is TGCAGCGTTGAAGTTATGGGGGAGACCCAGTACTTC.

This chain uses TRBV6-5 with TRBJ2-7, with TRBD2 matching 9 bases. With V trimmed by 0 bases and J by 5 bases, 8 bases remained unmatched. The CDR3 is 16 residues long. Looked up from germline, CDR1 is MNHEY and CDR2 is SVGAGI. CDR3 loop: CASSYSLAGVFNEQYF. The CDR3 DNA reads TGTGCCAGCAGTTACTCGTTAGCGGGGGTATTTAACGAGCAGTACTTC.

Only a few counts were recorded for this clonotype. This rearrangement joins TRBV27 to TRBJ2-7, with TRBD1 matching over 8 bases. From germline, CDR1 is MNHEY and CDR2 SMNVEV (reference sequence). This CDR3 contains 15 residues. Losses at the gene ends were 3 bases for V and 3 bases for J; bases not matched to a gene: 7. CDR3 residues: CASSFTPDRVYEQYF. The CDR3 DNA reads TGTGCCAGCAGTTTTACCCCGGACAGGGTCTACGAGCAGTACTTC.

This clonotype was recorded a few times. The rearrangement joins TRBV4-2 to TRBJ1-5, with 9 nucleotides matching TRBD1. The germline CDR1 and CDR2 sequences are LGHNA and YNFKEQ. The length of the CDR3 is 16 residues. Trimming removed 3 bases from V and 3 bases from J; junction bases left unmatched: 6. CDR3 coding DNA: TGTGCCAGCAGCCATCGGACAGGGGCCCCCAATCAGCCCCAGCATTTT. Translation: CASSHRTGAPNQPQHF.

The chain carries TRBV28 and TRBJ2-1; 10 bases agree with TRBD2. Looked up from germline, CDR1 is MDHEN and CDR2 is SYDVKM. The CDR3 totals 18 residues. V gave up 6 bases and J gave up 9 bases; unmatched junction bases: 20. The CDR3 DNA is TGTGCCAGCAGGACCCTTATTGGTCGGCGGACTAGCGGTTTTGAGCAGTTCTTC. Its translation: CASRTLIGRRTSGFEQFF.

This clonotype was seen many times. The J gene is TRBJ2-3, the V gene TRBV6-2 or TRBV6-3; D perhaps matches TRBD2 (7 bases). The CDR3 spans 13 residues. From germline, CDR1 is MNHEY and CDR2 SVGEGT. V was shortened by 8 bases and J by 6 bases, with 15 bases between the two germline ends. CDR3 DNA sequence: TGTGCCAGCGACCGGGGGGCATCGGATACGCAGTATTTT. Its protein is CASDRGASDTQYF.